This TCR beta chain stems from a study of T cell responses to AZD1222 COVID-19 vaccine. Study-level findings and limits: The donor cohort was predominantly white British with a female majority, and clonal diversity may have been underestimated. Spike as a whole was targeted by vaccine-associated CD4 TCRs, dominant at 160-218 and 743-854. Repertoire sampling happened only post peak T cell response. Reports indicate that nearly half of spike-specific TCRs are directed at unmutated variant regions.

Produced via immunoSEQ multiplex PCR; TCRdb's table is partial and in-frame only. The sample contains roughly 120,000 clones, around 93% of which appear only once. On this clone itself: Antigen: not known.

The CDR3 totals 15 residues. With 1 base removed from V and 3 bases from J, the gap between germline ends came to 10 bases. CDR1 and CDR2 (germline): SEHNR, FQNEAQ (reference sequence). This TCR derives from an adult in good health. Sample: peripheral blood, taken on day 0 of AZD1222 vaccination. The genes are TRBV7-9 and TRBJ1-3; D is perhaps TRBD1 (6 bases). The CDR3 is CASSLGGLYGNTIYF. CDR3 sequence (DNA): TGTGCCAGCAGCTTAGGGGGGCTATATGGAAACACCATATATTTT. Full variable domain (rest looked up from reference TRBV7-9 and TRBJ1-3): DTGVSQNPRHKITKRGQNVTFRCDPISEHNRLYWYRQTLGQGPEFLTYFQNEAQLEKSRLLSDRFSAERPKGSFSTLEIQRTEQGDSAMYLCASSLGGLYGNTIYFGEGSWLTVV.